This T cell receptor (beta chain) was retrieved from a study of identical twins. A single record per CDR3 protein comes from TCRdb applying MiXCR to the 5' RACE reads. Among about 330,000 distinct CDR3 sequences, roughly an eighth were seen once, and the ten largest hold 6% to 9%. With 1 base clipped from V and 4 bases from J, the junction kept 7 bases outside the gene matches. There are 16 residues in the CDR3. CDR1 and CDR2 (germline): SQVTM, ANQGSEA. The same data also went into a second study, on yellow fever vaccine responses in identical twins.

Sequenced: CD8+ T cells sorted from blood. The clonotype originates from a woman aged 18-35 years in good health. The chain carries TRBV29-1 and TRBJ2-1; 10 bases match TRBD2. The CDR3 reads CSVEGGEREGYNEQFF. CDR3 DNA: TGCAGCGTTGAAGGGGGGGAGCGGGAGGGTTACAATGAGCAGTTCTTC.